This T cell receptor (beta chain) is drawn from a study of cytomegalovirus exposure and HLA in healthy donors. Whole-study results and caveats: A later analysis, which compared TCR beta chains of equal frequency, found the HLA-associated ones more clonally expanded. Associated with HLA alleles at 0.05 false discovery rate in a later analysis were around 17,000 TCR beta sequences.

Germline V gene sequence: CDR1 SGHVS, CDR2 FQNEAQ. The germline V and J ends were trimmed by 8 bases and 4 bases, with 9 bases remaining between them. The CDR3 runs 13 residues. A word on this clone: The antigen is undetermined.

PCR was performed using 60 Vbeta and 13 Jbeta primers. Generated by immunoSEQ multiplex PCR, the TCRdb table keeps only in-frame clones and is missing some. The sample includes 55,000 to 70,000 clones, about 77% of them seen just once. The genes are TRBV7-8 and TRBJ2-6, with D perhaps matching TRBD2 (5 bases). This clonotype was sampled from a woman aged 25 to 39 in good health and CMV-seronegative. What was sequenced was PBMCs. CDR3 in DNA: TGTGCCAGCCCCCCGGGAGGGGCCAACGTCCTGACTTTC. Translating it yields CASPPGGANVLTF.